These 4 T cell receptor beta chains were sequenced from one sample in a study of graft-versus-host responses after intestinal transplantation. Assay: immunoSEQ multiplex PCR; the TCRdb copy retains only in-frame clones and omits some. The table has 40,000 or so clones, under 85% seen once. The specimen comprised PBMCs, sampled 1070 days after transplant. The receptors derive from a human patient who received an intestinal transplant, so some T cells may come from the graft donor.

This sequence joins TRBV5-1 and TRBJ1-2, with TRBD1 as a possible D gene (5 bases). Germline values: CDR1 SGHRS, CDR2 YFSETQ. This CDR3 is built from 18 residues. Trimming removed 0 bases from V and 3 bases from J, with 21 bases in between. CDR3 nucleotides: TGCGCCAGCAGCTTGGGTCTTTTGGGCTCGGGGGTAGACTATGGCTACACCTTC. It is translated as CASSLGLLGSGVDYGYTF.

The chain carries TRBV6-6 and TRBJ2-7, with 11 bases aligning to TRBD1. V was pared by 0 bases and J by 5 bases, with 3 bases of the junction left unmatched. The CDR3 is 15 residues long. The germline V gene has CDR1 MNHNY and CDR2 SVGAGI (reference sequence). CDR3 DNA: TGTGCCAGCAGTTACTCGGGACAGGGGGGCAACGAGCAGTACTTC. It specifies CASSYSGQGGNEQYF.

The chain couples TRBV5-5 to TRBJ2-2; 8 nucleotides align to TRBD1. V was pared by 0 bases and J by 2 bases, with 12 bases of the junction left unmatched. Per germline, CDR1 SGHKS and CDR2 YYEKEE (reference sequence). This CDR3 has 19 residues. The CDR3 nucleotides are TGTGCCAGCAGCTTGGCCCTCGGCAGGGGGCCCTTTAACACCGGGGAGCTGTTTTTT. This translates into CASSLALGRGPFNTGELFF.

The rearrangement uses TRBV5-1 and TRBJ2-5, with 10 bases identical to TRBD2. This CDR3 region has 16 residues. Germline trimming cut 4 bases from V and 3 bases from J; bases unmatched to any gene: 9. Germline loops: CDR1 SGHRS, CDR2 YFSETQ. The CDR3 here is CASSTSGGAIKETQYF. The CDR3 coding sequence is TGCGCCAGCAGCACGAGCGGGGGGGCCATCAAAGAGACCCAGTACTTC.